A single sample is the source of the 14 T cell receptor beta chains below, sequenced in a study of control samples from healthy donors and cancer patients. Libraries were prepared by immunoSEQ multiplex PCR; TCRdb keeps only in-frame clonotypes and omits some of them. The sample contains almost 90,000 clones, approximately 89% of which appear only once. Sequenced: blood. The receptors stem from a man aged 30 to 45 in good health.

The chain couples TRBV27 to TRBJ1-6; unclear D gene. The CDR3 has 15 amino acids. Between the trimmed V and J ends, which lost 5 bases and 0 bases, there was a span of 8 bases. Looked up from germline, CDR1 is MNHEY and CDR2 is SMNVEV (reference sequence). CDR3 protein: CASSGPSSYNSPLHF. The CDR3 DNA reads as TGTGCCAGCAGTGGCCCCAGCTCCTATAATTCACCCCTCCACTTT.

V usage is TRBV27 and J usage is TRBJ1-5; D is unclear. Germline-derived CDR1 and CDR2 are MNHEY and SMNVEV (reference sequence). The CDR3 runs to 19 residues. V was trimmed by 5 bases and J by 0 bases, leaving 23 bases between them. The CDR3 is CASSRAPFREKYSNQPQHF. For the CDR3, the DNA is TGTGCCAGCAGTCGTGCTCCCTTCCGGGAAAAATATAGCAATCAGCCCCAGCATTTT.

The chain recombines TRBV6-6 with TRBJ2-5; D gene unclear. CDR3 length: 13 amino acids. Germline CDR1 reads MNHNY; CDR2 reads SVGAGI (reference sequence). V was cut by 6 bases and J by 4 bases, with 12 bases left in between. CDR3 nucleotides: TGTGCCAGCAGAAGAACGGCCAGAGAGACCCAGTACTTC. Its protein is CASRRTARETQYF.

This clone has ten or more counts. The rearrangement joins TRBV27 to TRBJ2-6, with no clear D. This CDR3 comprises 14 residues. Germline V gene lookup returns CDR1 MNHEY and CDR2 SMNVEV (reference sequence). V was pared by 7 bases and J by 0 bases, with 7 bases between. The CDR3 sequence is CASTISSGANVLTF. DNA for the CDR3: TGTGCCAGCACCATATCCTCTGGGGCCAACGTCCTGACTTTC.

The chain couples TRBV5-5 to TRBJ1-2; D perhaps matches TRBD1 (5 bases). This CDR3 is built from 13 residues. V lost 0 bases to trimming and J lost 9 bases, with 12 bases between them. Germline CDR1 SGHKS, CDR2 YYEKEE (reference sequence). The CDR3 sequence is CASSLGGGGSYTF. CDR3 coding DNA: TGTGCCAGCAGCTTGGGGGGGGGAGGGAGCTACACCTTC.

The chain couples TRBV7-2 to TRBJ2-4, with TRBD1 as a possible D gene (7 bases). CDR1 is SGHTA, CDR2 FQGNSA, per germline. Trimming stripped 4 bases from V and 8 bases from J, with 24 bases between. The CDR3 spans 17 residues. CDR3 bases: TGTGCCAGCAGCTCGAAGGGGCAGGGGGGACCGGAGGACATTCAGTACTTC. It is translated as CASSSKGQGGPEDIQYF.

This clone was recorded only once. The chain uses TRBV7-8 and TRBJ2-2; 14 positions agree with TRBD2. Germline V gives CDR1 SGHVS, CDR2 FQNEAQ. Trimming cost V 3 bases and J 1 base; bases outside gene matches: 4. CDR3 length: 18 residues. This chain's CDR3 is CASSFWTSGGMNTGELFF. The CDR3 DNA sequence: TGTGCCAGCAGCTTCTGGACTAGCGGGGGGATGAACACCGGGGAGCTGTTTTTT.

The chain has TRBV18 and TRBJ2-7; no clear D gene. The length of the CDR3 is 12 residues. Germline lookup yields CDR1 KGHSH and CDR2 LQKENI. Trimming cost V 3 bases and J 4 bases, with 7 bases left between them. CDR3: CASSPQEYEQYF. For the CDR3, the DNA is TGTGCCAGCTCACCTCAGGAGTACGAGCAGTACTTC. Using reference TRBV18 and TRBJ2-7 for the parts outside the CDR3, the full variable domain is NAGVMQNPRHLVRRRGQEARLRCSPMKGHSHVYWYRQLPEEGLKFMVYLQKENIIDESGMPKERFSAEFPKEGPSILRIQQVVRGDSAAYFCASSPQEYEQYFGPGTRLTVT.

The rearrangement joins TRBV5-1 to TRBJ1-5; possibly TRBD1 for D (5 bases). Germline V gives CDR1 SGHRS, CDR2 YFSETQ. The CDR3 is made up of 17 amino acids. V shed 4 bases and J shed 2 bases, with 19 bases lying between them. The DNA for the CDR3 is TGCGCCAGCAGCGCCGGGCCTAACCTGGGGGGCAATCAGCCCCAGCATTTT. Residues: CASSAGPNLGGNQPQHF.

Note on this clone: A much bigger clone sits one base away, suggesting this may be a read error. The genes are TRBV5-5 and TRBJ2-7; D remains ambiguous. The V end lost 5 bases, the J end lost 3 bases, and 6 bases lay between the germline ends. Germline CDR1 is SGHKS and CDR2 is YYEKEE (reference sequence). The CDR3 covers 11 residues. The CDR3 sequence: CASRFLYEQYF. As DNA, the CDR3 is TGTGCCAGCAGATTCCTCTACGAGCAGTACTTC.

The chain carries TRBV30 and TRBJ2-3, with 7 nucleotides matching TRBD2. V shed 0 bases, J shed 1 base, and the junction held 7 bases outside the gene matches. The CDR3 totals 16 residues. Germline V gene lookup returns CDR1 GTSNPN and CDR2 SVGIG (reference sequence). The DNA for the CDR3 is TGTGCCTGGAGTGTATTAAGCGGGGTCCGCACAGATACGCAGTATTTT. It specifies CAWSVLSGVRTDTQYF.

The chain combines TRBV5-1 with TRBJ1-1; 10 positions match TRBD1. Looked up from germline, CDR1 is SGHRS and CDR2 is YFSETQ. CDR3 length equals 13 residues. With V trimmed by 4 bases and J by 10 bases, 7 bases remained unmatched. The CDR3 is CASSQGTGEPAFF. In DNA form, the CDR3 reads TGCGCCAGCAGCCAGGGGACAGGGGAACCAGCTTTCTTT.

The J gene is TRBJ2-1, the V gene TRBV10-1; 11 bases agree with TRBD2. V lost 2 bases and J lost 6; bases outside the gene matches: 3. CDR3 size: 15 residues. Germline V gives CDR1 WNHNN, CDR2 SYGVQD (reference sequence). Written as DNA, the CDR3 is TGCGCCAGCAGTGAGACTAGCGGGGGAACCAATGAGCAGTTCTTC. It encodes CASSETSGGTNEQFF.

This chain joins TRBV4-1 and TRBJ1-2, with D possibly matching TRBD1 (6 bases). V lost 1 base, J lost 1 base, and 7 bases lay in between. The germline V gene encodes CDR1 MGHRA and CDR2 YSYEKL. The CDR3 spans 14 residues. The CDR3 DNA reads TGCGCCAGCAGCCAAGCCAGGGGTAACTATGGCTACACCTTC. Protein: CASSQARGNYGYTF.